Listed below are T cell receptor beta chains from one sample, sequenced in a study of blood T cell repertoires in COVID-19. Sequenced by immunoSEQ multiplex PCR; TCRdb stores in-frame clones only, minus some. The table records about 240,000 clones, 75% to 85% of them present only once. Sequencing used peripheral blood. The receptor set was obtained from a woman in her sixties with active or convalescent COVID-19. The CDR3 runs from the conserved cysteine through the conserved F or W. The D gene is left open where the match is weak. Expanded clones get a size class; other rows say once, few or many, or leave the size out.

>TRBJ1-2|-|TRBV9|16|-
CASSADLGRGLNGYTF
TGTGCCAGCAGCGCCGACCTGGGGAGGGGATTAAATGGCTACACCTTC
>TRBJ1-3|-|TRBV15|15|-
CATSRKQDSGNTIYF
TGTGCCACCAGCAGGAAACAGGACTCTGGAAACACCATATATTTT
>TRBJ2-4|-|TRBV25-1|16|-
CASSEYGAGSKNIQYF
TGTGCCAGCAGTGAATATGGGGCAGGGTCCAAAAACATTCAGTACTTC
>TRBJ2-5|few|TRBV21-1|13|-
CASSSRTEETQYF
TGTGCCAGCAGCTCCCGGACTGAAGAGACCCAGTACTTC
>TRBJ2-3|-|TRBV9|14|-
CASSLTGSTDTQYF
TGTGCCAGCAGTTTGACAGGTAGCACAGATACGCAGTATTTT
>TRBJ2-2|-|TRBV5-4|18|-
CASSQGNLRGTNTGELFF
TGTGCCAGCAGCCAGGGGAATCTGCGGGGGACGAACACCGGGGAGCTGTTTTTT
>TRBJ2-1|-|TRBV7-9|15|TRBD2
CASSLGGGAGNEQFF
TGTGCCAGCAGCTTAGGCGGGGGGGCCGGCAATGAGCAGTTCTTC
>TRBJ1-5|-|TRBV30|12|-
CAWSQTNQPQHF
TGTGCCTGGAGTCAGACAAATCAGCCCCAGCATTTT
>TRBJ2-5|-|TRBV4-3|16|-
CASSQDPAGEGETQYF
TGCGCCAGCAGCCAAGATCCCGCAGGGGAGGGAGAGACCCAGTACTTC
>TRBJ1-5|-|TRBV7-9|16|-
CASSLDLDRYNQPQHF
TGTGCCAGCAGCTTAGATCTCGACAGGTACAATCAGCCCCAGCATTTT
>TRBJ2-1|-|TRBV27|15|-
CASSRVPPGYNEQFF
TGTGCCAGCAGTCGAGTCCCCCCCGGGTACAATGAGCAGTTCTTC
>TRBJ2-3|-|TRBV19|13|TRBD2
CASRLAALGTQYF
TGTGCCAGCCGACTAGCGGCTCTGGGTACGCAGTATTTT
>TRBJ1-2|-|TRBV10-3|15|TRBD1
CAISAGQGFSYGYTF
TGTGCCATCAGTGCAGGACAGGGGTTTAGCTATGGCTACACCTTC
>TRBJ2-7|-|TRBV9|15|-
CASSVGTGSSYEQYF
TGTGCCAGCAGCGTAGGCACAGGGAGCTCCTACGAGCAGTACTTC
>TRBJ1-2|-|TRBV5-1|13|TRBD1
CASSSDRGRGYTF
TGCGCCAGCAGCTCCGACAGGGGTAGAGGCTACACCTTC
>TRBJ2-5|-|TRBV19|14|TRBD2
CASSLSGGQETQYF
TGTGCCAGTAGCCTTAGCGGGGGGCAAGAGACCCAGTACTTC
>TRBJ2-3|-|TRBV7-3|14|-
CASSLKGGTDTQYF
TGTGCCAGCAGCTTAAAGGGCGGGACAGATACGCAGTATTTT
>TRBJ1-1|-|TRBV3-1/TRBV3-2|14|-
CASSQGGLGTEAFF
TGTGCCAGCAGCCAAGGAGGGCTCGGCACTGAAGCTTTCTTT
>TRBJ2-7|few|TRBV5-4|16|TRBD1
CASSLAGGQGPYEQYF
TGTGCCAGCAGCTTGGCAGGGGGACAGGGTCCCTACGAGCAGTACTTC
>TRBJ1-2|once|TRBV12-3/TRBV12-4|13|-
CASSSTANYGYTF
TGTGCCAGCAGTTCAACGGCTAACTATGGCTACACCTTC
>TRBJ2-1|-|TRBV18|15|-
CASSPSQVTYNEQFF
TGTGCCAGCTCACCATCTCAGGTGACCTACAATGAGCAGTTCTTC
>TRBJ1-5|-|TRBV30|16|TRBD1
CAWRDTGVWGNQPQHF
TGTGCCTGGAGGGACACAGGGGTATGGGGCAATCAGCCCCAGCATTTT
>TRBJ2-2|-|TRBV7-9|13|-
CASSWRGTGELFF
TGTGCCAGCAGCTGGCGGGGCACCGGGGAGCTGTTTTTT
>TRBJ2-3|-|TRBV19|14|-
CASSIRTSTDTQYF
TGTGCCAGTAGTATCCGGACTAGCACAGATACGCAGTATTTT
>TRBJ1-4|-|TRBV20-1|10|-
CSALNEKLFF
TGCAGTGCTCTCAATGAAAAACTGTTTTTT
>TRBJ2-3|-|TRBV20-1|14|TRBD2
CSASSSGGADTQYF
TGCAGTGCTAGTTCTAGCGGGGGGGCAGATACGCAGTATTTT
>TRBJ2-2|-|TRBV28|15|TRBD2
CASSLGTSGGRELFF
TGTGCCAGCAGTCTGGGGACTAGCGGGGGAAGGGAGCTGTTTTTT
>TRBJ2-7|-|TRBV3-1/TRBV3-2|15|TRBD1
CASSQGSGGFYKQYF
TGTGCCAGCAGCCAAGGTTCAGGGGGCTTCTACAAGCAGTACTTC
>TRBJ1-1|-|TRBV30|13|TRBD1
CAWRAPGGTEAFF
TGTGCCTGGAGGGCACCAGGGGGCACTGAAGCTTTCTTT
>TRBJ2-1|once|TRBV4-1|15|TRBD2
CASSISGGIYNEQFF
TGCGCCAGCAGCATTAGCGGGGGGATCTACAATGAGCAGTTCTTC
>TRBJ1-2|-|TRBV11-2|14|-
CASSLAPTGYGYTF
TGTGCCAGCAGCTTAGCCCCAACGGGCTATGGCTACACCTTC
>TRBJ1-5|-|TRBV29-1|13|-
CSVQGHGNQPQHF
TGCAGCGTTCAGGGTCACGGCAATCAGCCCCAGCATTTT
>TRBJ2-1|-|TRBV15|14|-
CATCRGRGAWEQFF
TGTGCCACCTGCAGGGGGAGGGGGGCTTGGGAGCAGTTCTTC
>TRBJ1-2|-|TRBV5-1|15|-
CASSLGGQGGYGYTF
TGCGCCAGCAGCTTGGGAGGGCAGGGAGGATATGGCTACACCTTC
>TRBJ2-5|-|TRBV2|15|-
CASSEGRRGEGAQYF
TGTGCCAGCAGTGAAGGGAGGCGAGGGGAGGGGGCCCAGTACTTC
>TRBJ1-1|-|TRBV27|16|TRBD1
CASSLRTGGRGTEAFF
TGTGCCAGCAGTTTAAGGACAGGGGGCCGGGGCACTGAAGCTTTCTTT
>TRBJ1-5|once|TRBV4-1|19|TRBD1
CASSLYTGTGGYSNQPQHF
TGCGCCAGCAGCCTATATACCGGGACAGGAGGCTATAGCAATCAGCCCCAGCATTTT
>TRBJ1-6|-|TRBV7-9|14|TRBD1
CASSLGPGGSPLHF
TGTGCCAGCAGCTTAGGGCCAGGGGGGTCACCCCTCCACTTT
>TRBJ1-2|-|TRBV2|15|TRBD1
CASSENRGLNYGYTF
TGTGCCAGCAGTGAAAACAGGGGCCTTAACTATGGCTACACCTTC
>TRBJ2-6|few|TRBV19|15|-
CASMKSGPGANVLTF
TGTGCCAGTATGAAATCAGGGCCCGGGGCCAACGTCCTGACTTTC
>TRBJ1-1|-|TRBV6-4|18|-
CARVWRAQGPILNTEAFF
TGTGCCAGAGTTTGGAGGGCCCAAGGTCCAATATTGAACACTGAAGCTTTCTTT
>TRBJ2-1|-|TRBV6-2/TRBV6-3|13|TRBD2
CASSSGPAGGQFF
TGTGCCAGCAGTTCCGGACCCGCGGGGGGGCAGTTCTTC